These T cell receptor beta chains were read from a single sample in a study of T cells in Graves' hyperthyroidism and ophthalmopathy. TCRdb reprocessed the multiplex PCR reads via MiXCR and lists one record per CDR3 protein. The table has 550,000 to 600,000 distinct CDR3 sequences, approximately 15% seen once; the top ten hold over 6%. The material sequenced was blood. The receptors stem from a woman aged 18-29 years with Graves' ophthalmopathy. CDR3s include the opening cysteine and the closing phenylalanine or tryptophan. Fields, in order: CDR3 DNA, CDR3 protein, D gene, V gene, J gene, clone size. The D gene is left open where the match is weak. Only some rows state a clone size, as once, few, many or a class for expanded clones.

TGCGCCAGCAGAAAGAGCTCTGGGGCCAACGTCCTGACTTTC	CASRKSSGANVLTF	-	TRBV10-1	TRBJ2-6	-
TGTGCCAGCCATCCTGCGGGGATTCAGCCCCAGCATTTT	CASHPAGIQPQHF	-	TRBV6-2/TRBV6-3	TRBJ1-5	many
TGCAGTGCTGCAGGGACTAGCGGGTTCTCCTACGAGCAGTACTTC	CSAAGTSGFSYEQYF	TRBD2	TRBV20-1	TRBJ2-7	many
TGCAGCCTCAAAGTGACATCCACAGATACGCAGTATTTT	CSLKVTSTDTQYF	-	TRBV29-1	TRBJ2-3	many
TGTGCCAGCAGACAACCCCTGCCCGCTATCCAGTACTTC	CASRQPLPAIQYF	-	TRBV6-1	TRBJ2-5	-
TGTGCCAGCAGCCCGACTGTAAGCGACTCCTACGAGCAGTACTTC	CASSPTVSDSYEQYF	-	TRBV7-2	TRBJ2-7	many
TGTGCCAGCAGTTCCCTCAGGGTCGGTAGCAATCAGCCCCAGCATTTT	CASSSLRVGSNQPQHF	-	TRBV27	TRBJ1-5	many
TGCAGCGTTGCGGACAGGGCAAATTCACCCCTCCACTTT	CSVADRANSPLHF	TRBD1	TRBV29-1	TRBJ1-6	-
TGTGCCAGCAGCTTAGGTGACATGGGACTCAGAACCGGGGAGCTGTTTTTT	CASSLGDMGLRTGELFF	-	TRBV11-3	TRBJ2-2	many
TGTGCCAGCAGCTCCAGGGGCCCACTCCAGCCCCAGCATTTT	CASSSRGPLQPQHF	-	TRBV7-2	TRBJ1-5	-
TGTGCCAGCACCCCGGGACAGAACACTGAAGCTTTCTTT	CASTPGQNTEAFF	-	TRBV6-1	TRBJ1-1	-
TGTGCCAGCAGTTTCCCCGGGCCCGGGAGGGATGAGCAGTTCTTC	CASSFPGPGRDEQFF	TRBD2	TRBV27	TRBJ2-1	many
TGTGCCACTACAGAGGGGAGTGGGGCCAACGTCCTGACTTTC	CATTEGSGANVLTF	-	TRBV10-3	TRBJ2-6	-
TGTGCCAGCAGCCAAGATCCCCCTTTTACGGGAACTGAAGCTTTCTTT	CASSQDPPFTGTEAFF	-	TRBV4-2	TRBJ1-1	few
TGTGCCAGCAGCGTAGTCCCGGGGAATGAGCAGTTCTTC	CASSVVPGNEQFF	-	TRBV9	TRBJ2-1	-
TGTGCCAGCAGCTTAGCGGCAGGGCTTAGGGTTAACACTGAAGCTTTCTTT	CASSLAAGLRVNTEAFF	-	TRBV7-9	TRBJ1-1	few
TGTGCCAGCAGCCCGGACAGGGGATATACTGTGTACGAGCAGTACTTC	CASSPDRGYTVYEQYF	TRBD1	TRBV7-3	TRBJ2-7	many
TGCAGTGCTAGGGAATTAAGCGGGAGGGCCTACGAGCAGTACTTC	CSARELSGRAYEQYF	TRBD2	TRBV20-1	TRBJ2-7	many
TGTGCCAGCAGTGCGACGTGGACGCTCAATGAGCAGTTCTTC	CASSATWTLNEQFF	-	TRBV6-1	TRBJ2-1	few
TGTGCCAGCGGTTACTTGAGTCAGGGGAACTATGGCTACACCTTC	CASGYLSQGNYGYTF	-	TRBV6-2/TRBV6-3	TRBJ1-2	-
TGTGCCAGCAGTTTGGGGGACACAGGCAGGACTAGCGGGACCAATGAGCAGTTCTTC	CASSLGDTGRTSGTNEQFF	TRBD2	TRBV28	TRBJ2-1	-
TGTGCCAGCAGTTTATTCCATCTCTCCTACGAGCAGTACTTC	CASSLFHLSYEQYF	-	TRBV27	TRBJ2-7	many
TGCAGTGCTAGAGATCCCGATGGTCTTGTGGGAGGGCCCTCGGATACGCAGTATTTT	CSARDPDGLVGGPSDTQYF	TRBD2	TRBV20-1	TRBJ2-3	-
TGCGCCAGCAGCCAAGATCCCAGCGGTACTAGCACAGATACGCAGTATTTT	CASSQDPSGTSTDTQYF	-	TRBV4-1	TRBJ2-3	few
TGCGCCAGCAGCCAAAGGACTATGAACACTGAAGCTTTCTTT	CASSQRTMNTEAFF	-	TRBV4-1	TRBJ1-1	few
TGTGCCAGCAGCTGGGGACTAGCGGGAGTTGGAGGAGCCGGGGAGCTGTTTTTT	CASSWGLAGVGGAGELFF	TRBD2	TRBV7-3	TRBJ2-2	few
TGTGCCAGCAGCCAAGATCTGACAGGGTCTCAGCCCCAGCATTTT	CASSQDLTGSQPQHF	TRBD1	TRBV3-1	TRBJ1-5	many
TGTGCTAGTGGTTTCGTTCTGACAGGGGAGGAAAAACTGTTTTTT	CASGFVLTGEEKLFF	TRBD1	TRBV12-5	TRBJ1-4	many
TGTGCCAGCAGCAGTGTGTTTGCGGGAGGATTGCCCGGGGAGCTGTTTTTT	CASSSVFAGGLPGELFF	TRBD2	TRBV11-3	TRBJ2-2	-
TGCAGTGCTATGGGACAGGAGAACTATGGCTACACCTTC	CSAMGQENYGYTF	TRBD1	TRBV20-1	TRBJ1-2	many
TGCGCCAGCAGCTTAGGACCTCGGGGCACAGATACGCAGTATTTT	CASSLGPRGTDTQYF	-	TRBV5-1	TRBJ2-3	many
TGTGCCAGCAGTTCGGTGCGCGTAGCCAAAAACATTCAGTACTTC	CASSSVRVAKNIQYF	-	TRBV6-1	TRBJ2-4	-